The 28 T cell receptor beta chains below come from one sample, sequenced in a study of post-analysis software for immune sequencing data (dated by TCRdb to the mid-2010s). On the study overall, not on this receptor specifically: Several TRBV segments, including TRBV5-6, TRBV5-1 and TRBV20-1, were significantly more frequent in patients than controls.

The library was obtained by PCR. The instrument was an Illumina HiSeq 2500. Unique molecular identifiers were incorporated into TCR beta cDNA libraries to reduce PCR and sequencing biases. The public reads were reanalyzed by TCRdb: fastp trimming at Q25, MiXCR alignment, in-frame beta chains only. Rows with a matching CDR3 protein are joined into one entry that keeps the most common DNA and genes. Across this sample there are around 260,000 distinct CDR3 sequences, with 36% seen only once. The top ten hold under 5.5% of the sample. These receptors' antigens are unknown. Sequencing used blood. These receptors were taken from a girl aged 10 to 17 with multiple sclerosis.

This clonotype was counted at least ten times. The chain employs TRBV12-3 or TRBV12-4 and TRBJ2-1; TRBD1 aligns across 11 bases. This CDR3 is 16 amino acids long. V dropped 4 bases and J dropped 2; count of bases not matched to a gene: 4. The CDR3 DNA sequence: TGTGCCAGCAGTTCCCGGGACAGGGGGACCTACAATGAGCAGTTCTTC. It encodes CASSSRDRGTYNEQFF.

This clonotype was picked up many times. The V gene is TRBV10-3, the J gene TRBJ2-7; D remains ambiguous. Trimming took off 6 bases at V and 5 bases at J, with 14 bases between the two ends. The CDR3 consists of 13 residues. Germline V gives CDR1 ENHRY, CDR2 SYGVKD. The CDR3 nucleotides are TGTGCCATCAGCAGGAACCCAGACGACGAGCAGTACTTC. It is translated as CAISRNPDDEQYF.

V is TRBV7-8 and J is TRBJ1-2; TRBD1 is a possible D gene (6 bases). V dropped 3 bases and J dropped 7 bases, with 9 bases sitting between them. The CDR3 covers 12 residues. Germline-derived CDR1 and CDR2 are SGHVS and FQNEAQ. Here the CDR3 reads CASSLARGGYTF. As DNA, the CDR3 is TGTGCCAGCAGCTTGGCCAGGGGTGGCTACACCTTC.

The chain has TRBV6-6 and TRBJ1-1; D uncertain. Germline V CDR1 and CDR2: MNHNY, SVGAGI (reference sequence). There are 13 residues in the CDR3. The V end was cut by 4 bases, the J end by 4 bases, with 10 bases between. This CDR3 is CASSSAPGTEAFF. CDR3 coding DNA: TGTGCCAGCAGTTCAGCCCCGGGCACTGAAGCTTTCTTT.

The rearrangement joins TRBV20-1 to TRBJ2-7; 7 nucleotides agree with TRBD2. V shed 6 bases and J 2 bases; nucleotides not matched to a gene: 13. The germline CDR1 and CDR2 sequences are DFQATT and SNEGSKA (reference sequence). The CDR3 is 15 amino acids. The CDR3 DNA is TGCAGTGCCGCCCTAACTAGCGATCCCCCCTACGAGCAGTACTTC. Its protein product is CSAALTSDPPYEQYF.

This clonotype was detected only a few times. The V call is TRBV28, the J call TRBJ2-2; D uncertain. V shed 5 bases and J shed 0 bases, with 7 bases lying between them. CDR1 and CDR2 from the germline V gene are MDHEN and SYDVKM. This CDR3 is built from 14 residues. CDR3 loop: CASSPQANTGELFF. CDR3 bases: TGTGCCAGCAGTCCCCAAGCGAACACCGGGGAGCTGTTTTTT.

The rearrangement joins TRBV7-9 to TRBJ2-7; D may match TRBD1 or TRBD2 (5 bases each). Germline assignment: CDR1 SEHNR and CDR2 FQNEAQ (reference sequence). The CDR3 contains 12 residues. V lost 1 base, J lost 7 bases, and 8 bases lay in between. The CDR3 is CASSLGDGEQYF. The CDR3 coding sequence is TGTGCCAGCAGCTTAGGGGACGGGGAGCAGTACTTC.

This clonotype was recorded at least ten times. V is TRBV4-1 and J is TRBJ1-2; possible D gene TRBD1, 5 bases. Trimming stripped 3 bases from V and 5 bases from J, with 16 bases between. Germline CDR1 is MGHRA and CDR2 is YSYEKL. CDR3 length: 15 amino acids. The CDR3 reads CASSQERSGWYGYTF. The CDR3 DNA follows: TGCGCCAGCAGCCAGGAGAGGTCAGGGTGGTATGGCTACACCTTC.

A word on this clonotype: This clone may be a read error of a much larger clone one base away. V gene TRBV2 combines with J gene TRBJ2-5; D possibly corresponds to TRBD2 (7 bases). Looked up from germline, CDR1 is SNHLY and CDR2 is FYNNEI. V lost 4 bases and J lost 9, with 27 bases in between. CDR3 length equals 17 residues. The CDR3 here is CASSVEAKRDNGEAQYF. CDR3 DNA: TGTGCCAGCAGTGTCGAGGCAAAGCGGGACAACGGGGAGGCCCAGTACTTC.

This clonotype was counted at least ten times. The chain combines TRBV10-3 with TRBJ1-6, with D possibly being TRBD1 (6 bases). The CDR3 sequence is 13 residues long. Deletions cut 5 bases from V and 7 bases from J, with 9 bases between. The germline gives CDR1 ENHRY, CDR2 SYGVKD. This chain's CDR3 is CAISTGSNSPLHF. The CDR3 nucleotides read TGTGCCATCAGTACAGGGAGCAATTCACCCCTCCACTTT.

In regard to this clonotype: A much more abundant neighbour one base away suggests this may be a read error. The chain joins TRBV7-9 to TRBJ1-2, with a tentative D call TRBD1 (5 bases). The CDR3 consists of 14 residues. Germline CDR1 is SEHNR and CDR2 is FQNEAQ (reference sequence). V lost 4 bases and J 3 bases, leaving 12 bases between the germline ends. CDR3 protein: CASSSRGRDYGYTF. The CDR3 DNA reads as TGTGCCAGCAGCTCGCGGGGACGGGACTATGGCTACACCTTC.

This clonotype occurred many times. The gene calls are TRBV7-9 and TRBJ2-3; 9 nucleotides match TRBD1. This CDR3 is 19 amino acids long. Per germline, CDR1 SEHNR and CDR2 FQNEAQ (reference sequence). After removal of 1 base from V and 1 base from J, the junction contained 12 bases not matched to a gene. CDR3 DNA sequence: TGTGCCAGCAGCTTAGAAGCCAACAGGGGGCAACCAGGCACAGATACGCAGTATTTT. This sequence encodes CASSLEANRGQPGTDTQYF.

The gene calls are TRBV7-2 and TRBJ2-1; 7 nucleotides line up with TRBD1. The CDR3 sequence is 13 residues long. The V and J ends lost 7 bases and 6 bases, in that order; junction bases with no gene match: 6. Germline lookup yields CDR1 SGHTA and CDR2 FQGNSA. The chain's CDR3 is CASTQRQGNEQFF. CDR3 in DNA: TGTGCCAGCACCCAGAGACAGGGCAATGAGCAGTTCTTC.

The chain has TRBV5-1 and TRBJ2-1; 8 bases line up with TRBD2. The CDR3 runs to 14 residues. Per the germline V gene, CDR1 is SGHRS and CDR2 is YFSETQ. Germline trimming cut 4 bases from V and 10 bases from J; bases unmatched to any gene: 10. The CDR3 DNA reads as TGCGCCAGCAGCAGCGGGAGCAGGGACGGGGAGCAGTTCTTC. Protein: CASSSGSRDGEQFF.

This clonotype appeared a single time. This sequence joins TRBV5-1 and TRBJ2-3, with D perhaps given as TRBD1 or TRBD2 (6 bases each). V gave up 6 bases and J gave up 3 bases, with 17 bases separating them. The CDR3 has 15 residues. CDR1 and CDR2 from the germline V gene are SGHRS and YFSETQ. The CDR3 DNA follows: TGCGCCAGCAACCTAAGGGGGAGGACTACAGATACGCAGTATTTT. This translates into CASNLRGRTTDTQYF. The full variable domain, in which reference TRBV5-1 and TRBJ2-3 provide the parts outside the CDR3, is KAGVTQTPRYLIKTRGQQVTLSCSPISGHRSVSWYQQTPGQGLQFLFEYFSETQRNKGNFPGRFSGRQFSNSRSEMNVSTLELGDSALYLCASNLRGRTTDTQYFGPGTRLTVL.

A few counts support this clonotype. The V and J genes are TRBV20-1 and TRBJ1-5; unclear D gene. This CDR3 is built from 14 residues. The germline CDR1 and CDR2 sequences are DFQATT and SNEGSKA (reference sequence). Trimming removed 3 bases from V and 3 bases from J, with 12 bases in between. As DNA, the CDR3 is TGCAGTGCTAGGCTTGGCAGGTACAATCAGCCCCAGCATTTT. Translation gives CSARLGRYNQPQHF.

This clonotype turned up a few times. This chain joins TRBV5-1 and TRBJ2-1; D is possibly TRBD1 or TRBD2 (7 bases each). Deletions cut 0 bases from V and 7 bases from J, with 14 bases between. The CDR3 is 15 amino acids. Germline V gene data show CDR1 as SGHRS and CDR2 as YFSETQ. CDR3 amino acids: CASSLDSRGGNEQFF. As DNA, the CDR3 is TGCGCCAGCAGCTTGGATAGCAGGGGGGGGAATGAGCAGTTCTTC.

This clonotype was detected ten times or more. The genes are TRBV20-1 and TRBJ2-1; 15 nucleotides align to TRBD2. Germline values: CDR1 DFQATT, CDR2 SNEGSKA (reference sequence). The length of the CDR3 is 17 residues. Trimming took 5 bases from V and 0 from J; bases not matched to a gene: 5. The CDR3 here is CSAAGLAGGASYNEQFF. In DNA form, the CDR3 reads TGCAGTGCTGCGGGACTAGCGGGAGGTGCCTCCTACAATGAGCAGTTCTTC.

Points on this clonotype: A read error may be the cause here, since a much bigger clone is one base away. The rearrangement uses TRBV6-2 or TRBV6-3 and TRBJ2-7, with TRBD1 as a possible D gene (6 bases). Trimming removed 6 bases at V and 9 bases at J, with 21 bases between. This CDR3 spans 14 amino acids. The germline V gene encodes CDR1 MNHEY and CDR2 SVGEGT. CDR3: CASSLTQGTGGQYF. The CDR3 coding sequence is TGTGCCAGCAGCCTCACACAGGGAACTGGCGGGCAGTACTTC.

The rearrangement uses TRBV7-3 and TRBJ2-1; D is undetermined. Germline V CDR1 and CDR2: SGHTA, FQGTGA. V was trimmed by 4 bases and J by 1 base, leaving 14 bases between them. The CDR3 runs to 16 residues. CDR3 DNA sequence: TGTGCCAGCAGCTCCTTTGGGCTCGAGTCCTACAATGAGCAGTTCTTC. Translated, it gives CASSSFGLESYNEQFF.

This clonotype has at least ten counts. The chain links TRBV27 to TRBJ1-5; D is unresolved. V shed 4 bases and J shed 3 bases, with 10 bases lying between them. CDR3 size: 14 residues. Per the germline V gene, CDR1 is MNHEY and CDR2 is SMNVEV (reference sequence). This CDR3 reads CASSSLANNQPQHF. DNA of the CDR3: TGTGCCAGCAGTTCCCTTGCTAACAATCAGCCCCAGCATTTT.

In this sample, this clonotype turned up many times. The V gene is TRBV10-1, the J gene TRBJ2-3; weak D call: TRBD2 (5 bases). The germline CDR1 and CDR2 sequences are WNHNN and SYGVQD (reference sequence). This CDR3 comprises 14 residues. The ends were cut back, 4 bases at V and 5 bases at J, with 13 bases in the middle. Here the CDR3 DNA reads TGCGCCAGCAGTGGTAGGACTCTGGAAGATACGCAGTATTTT. Its protein is CASSGRTLEDTQYF.

The chain employs TRBV7-2 and TRBJ2-1; 8 bases align to TRBD2. CDR1 and CDR2 (germline): SGHTA, FQGNSA. The CDR3 spans 15 residues. Trimming at V came to 3 bases and at J to 8 bases, leaving 9 bases not matched to a gene. The CDR3 nucleotides read TGTGCCAGCAGCTTCAGCGGGAGATTACAATATGAGCAGTTCTTC. As protein: CASSFSGRLQYEQFF.

The rearrangement joins TRBV20-1 to TRBJ1-1, with D hard to call. This CDR3 comprises 13 residues. Germline CDR1 DFQATT, CDR2 SNEGSKA (reference sequence). V was clipped by 6 bases and J by 5 bases, with 16 bases between them. CDR3 sequence (DNA): TGCAGTGCCTGCCCGGGAATGGGGACTGAAGCTTTCTTT. Translation: CSACPGMGTEAFF.

A few counts support this clonotype. V usage is TRBV7-2 and J usage is TRBJ2-3, with D tentatively TRBD2 (5 bases). Germline assignment: CDR1 SGHTA and CDR2 FQGNSA. Between the trimmed V and J ends, which lost 1 base and 2 bases, there was a span of 7 bases. This CDR3 contains 14 residues. The CDR3 sequence is CASSLDGNTDTQYF. As DNA, the CDR3 is TGTGCCAGCAGCTTAGACGGGAACACAGATACGCAGTATTTT.

The chain has TRBV4-1 and TRBJ2-5, with TRBD1 identical over 9 bases. V trimming: 9 bases; J trimming: 3 bases; junction bases outside the gene matches: 14. The V gene's germline CDR1 is MGHRA and CDR2 YSYEKL. CDR3 size: 16 residues. CDR3: CARGGQGEVPEETQYF. In nucleotides, the CDR3 is TGCGCCAGGGGGGGACAGGGAGAAGTCCCGGAAGAGACCCAGTACTTC.

Comments on this clonotype: A much larger clonotype is one base distant, so this may be a read error. The V and J genes are TRBV20-1 and TRBJ1-5, with TRBD1 as a possible D gene (5 bases). The germline V gene encodes CDR1 DFQATT and CDR2 SNEGSKA (reference sequence). The germline V and J ends were trimmed by 7 bases and 5 bases, with 15 bases remaining between them. The CDR3 is made up of 13 amino acids. The CDR3 DNA sequence: TGCAGTGTCAGGGTGGCGAGGGATCAGCCCCAGCATTTT. This sequence encodes CSVRVARDQPQHF.

Concerning this clonotype: This could be a read error, since a much larger clone is one nucleotide away. The chain employs TRBV12-3 or TRBV12-4 and TRBJ2-3, with TRBD2 as a possible D gene (6 bases). V dropped 10 bases and J dropped 3 bases, with 20 bases sitting between them. The CDR3 loop spans 15 amino acids. Written as DNA, the CDR3 is TGTGCCATCGCTTTGACCAAGGGGAGGACAGATACGCAGTATTTT. Translated, it gives CAIALTKGRTDTQYF.